This is a list of T cell receptor beta chains from one sample in a study of control samples from healthy donors and cancer patients. Profiled with immunoSEQ multiplex PCR; TCRdb holds only in-frame clones, not every one. The table has 70,000 or so clones, 84% seen once. The sequencing input was blood. Source of these receptors: a man aged 50 or older in good health. Each CDR3 is given with its conserved first and last residue. D genes are given only for firm matches. Clone size, where shown, is once, few, many, or a class for clones that have expanded.

>TRBD1|TRBJ2-3|-|TRBV4-3
TGCGCCAGCAGCCAAGATCCCTGGACAGGGGGTGCAGATACGCAGTATTTT
CASSQDPWTGGADTQYF
>-|TRBJ2-3|-|TRBV11-2
TGTGCCAGCAGATCAGTCCGAGATACGCAGTATTTT
CASRSVRDTQYF
>-|TRBJ2-7|few|TRBV6-2/TRBV6-3
TGTGCCAGCAGTTACTCCTCTCCCCCCACACTCGACTTC
CASSYSSPPTLDF
>TRBD2|TRBJ2-5|-|TRBV4-3
TGCGCCAGCAGCCAAGGAGCGGGAGGCCAAGAGACCCAGTACTTC
CASSQGAGGQETQYF
>-|TRBJ1-2|-|TRBV28
TGTGCCAGCACCCGGGGGGGGACCTATGGCTACACCTTC
CASTRGGTYGYTF
>-|TRBJ1-1|-|TRBV7-9
TGTGCCAGCAGCTTAGTAGCGGGGTACACTGAAGCTTTCTTT
CASSLVAGYTEAFF
>-|TRBJ1-1|-|TRBV12-3/TRBV12-4
TGTGCCAGCAGTTTTCCGGGAGGCACTGAAGCTTTCTTT
CASSFPGGTEAFF
>-|TRBJ1-3|-|TRBV12-5
TGTGCTAGTGGTTACGGGGTGCGAACTGGAAACACCATATATTTT
CASGYGVRTGNTIYF
>-|TRBJ1-4|-|TRBV14
TGTGCCAGCAGCCAACCCCTGGGGAGGGGGAAGGAAAAACTGTTTTTT
CASSQPLGRGKEKLFF
>TRBD1|TRBJ2-4|-|TRBV19
TGTGCCAGTAGTATAGATCGGACAGGGCAAAACATTCAGTACTTC
CASSIDRTGQNIQYF
>-|TRBJ2-1|-|TRBV11-1
TGTGCCAGCAGCTTATCACCGGTACGCGGCGATGAGCAGTTCTTC
CASSLSPVRGDEQFF
>-|TRBJ1-2|-|TRBV6-2/TRBV6-3
TGTGCCAGCAGTGACAGACTCGACTATGGCTACACCTTC
CASSDRLDYGYTF
>-|TRBJ2-7|-|TRBV6-5
TGTGCCAGCAGCCCCCAATCAGACAGCTCCTACGAGCAGTACTTC
CASSPQSDSSYEQYF